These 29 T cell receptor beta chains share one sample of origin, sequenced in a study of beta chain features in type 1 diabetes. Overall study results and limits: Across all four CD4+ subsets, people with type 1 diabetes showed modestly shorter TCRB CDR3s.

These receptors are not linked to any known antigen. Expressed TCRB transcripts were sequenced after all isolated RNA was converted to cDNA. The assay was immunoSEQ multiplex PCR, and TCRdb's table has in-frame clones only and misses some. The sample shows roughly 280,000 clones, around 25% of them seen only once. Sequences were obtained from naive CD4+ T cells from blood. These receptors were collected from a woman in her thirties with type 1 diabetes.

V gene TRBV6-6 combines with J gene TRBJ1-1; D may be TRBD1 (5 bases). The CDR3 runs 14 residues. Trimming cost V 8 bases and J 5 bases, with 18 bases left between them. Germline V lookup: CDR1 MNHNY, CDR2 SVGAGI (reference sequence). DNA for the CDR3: TGTGCCAGCGGCCTCCCCGGGGGAGATACTGAAGCTTTCTTT. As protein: CASGLPGGDTEAFF.

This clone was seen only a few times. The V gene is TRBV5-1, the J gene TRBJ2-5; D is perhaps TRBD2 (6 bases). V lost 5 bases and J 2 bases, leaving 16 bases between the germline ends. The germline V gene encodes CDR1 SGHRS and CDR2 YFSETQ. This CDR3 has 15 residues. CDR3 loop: CASSPSGEIQETQYF. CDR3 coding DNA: TGCGCCAGCAGTCCCTCGGGGGAGATACAAGAGACCCAGTACTTC.

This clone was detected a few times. CDR3 amino acids: CAWSDLLPSSYNEQFF. The CDR3 DNA reads as TGTGCCTGGAGTGATCTCCTTCCTAGCTCCTACAATGAGCAGTTCTTC. This rearrangement joins TRBV30 to TRBJ2-1, with no clear D. Germline lookup yields CDR1 GTSNPN and CDR2 SVGIG (reference sequence). V lost 1 base, J lost 0 bases, and 13 bases lay in between. There are 16 residues in the CDR3.

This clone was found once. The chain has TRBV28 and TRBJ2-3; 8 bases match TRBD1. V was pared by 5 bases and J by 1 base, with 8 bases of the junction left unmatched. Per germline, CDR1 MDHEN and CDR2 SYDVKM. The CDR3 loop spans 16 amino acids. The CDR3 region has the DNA TGTGCCAGCAGTGCCCCACAGGGGGGAGGCACAGATACGCAGTATTTT. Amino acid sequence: CASSAPQGGGTDTQYF.

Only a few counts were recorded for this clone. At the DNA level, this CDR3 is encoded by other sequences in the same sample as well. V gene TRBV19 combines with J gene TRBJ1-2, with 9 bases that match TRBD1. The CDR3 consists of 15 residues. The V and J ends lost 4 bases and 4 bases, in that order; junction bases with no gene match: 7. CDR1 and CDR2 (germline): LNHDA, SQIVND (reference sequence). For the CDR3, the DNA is TGTGCCAGTAGTAGCCCGGGACAGGGCATCTATGGCTACACCTTC. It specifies CASSSPGQGIYGYTF.

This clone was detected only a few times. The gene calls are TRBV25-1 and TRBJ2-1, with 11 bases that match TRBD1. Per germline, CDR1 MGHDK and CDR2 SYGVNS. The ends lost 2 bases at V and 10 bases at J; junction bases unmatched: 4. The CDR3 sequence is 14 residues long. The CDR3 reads CASSEGQGAEEQFF. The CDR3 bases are TGTGCCAGCAGTGAAGGACAGGGGGCAGAAGAGCAGTTCTTC.

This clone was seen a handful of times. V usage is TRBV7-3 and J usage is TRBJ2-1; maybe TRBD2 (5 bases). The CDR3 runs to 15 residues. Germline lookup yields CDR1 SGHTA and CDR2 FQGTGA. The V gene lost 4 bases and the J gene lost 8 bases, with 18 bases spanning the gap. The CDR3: CASSSRAASRDEQFF. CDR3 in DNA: TGTGCCAGCAGCTCAAGAGCGGCTAGCCGGGATGAGCAGTTCTTC.

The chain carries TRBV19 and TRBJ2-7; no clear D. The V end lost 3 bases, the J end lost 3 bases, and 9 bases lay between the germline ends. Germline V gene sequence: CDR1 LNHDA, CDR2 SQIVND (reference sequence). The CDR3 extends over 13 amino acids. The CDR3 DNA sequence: TGTGCCAGTAGTATCCGTCCGGGCTACGAGCAGTACTTC. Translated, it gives CASSIRPGYEQYF.

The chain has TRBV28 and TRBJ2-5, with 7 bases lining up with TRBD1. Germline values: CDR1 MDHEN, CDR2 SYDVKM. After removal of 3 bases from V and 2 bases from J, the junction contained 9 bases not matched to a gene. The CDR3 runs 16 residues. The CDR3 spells CASSFSWDSQQETQYF. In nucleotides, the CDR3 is TGTGCCAGCAGTTTCTCCTGGGACAGCCAGCAAGAGACCCAGTACTTC.

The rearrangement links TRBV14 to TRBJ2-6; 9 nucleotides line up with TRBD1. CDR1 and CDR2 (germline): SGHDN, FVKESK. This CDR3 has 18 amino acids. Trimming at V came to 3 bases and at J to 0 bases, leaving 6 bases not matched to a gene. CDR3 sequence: CASSHPGQGNSGANVLTF. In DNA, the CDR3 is TGTGCCAGCAGCCATCCGGGACAGGGTAACTCTGGGGCCAACGTCCTGACTTTC.

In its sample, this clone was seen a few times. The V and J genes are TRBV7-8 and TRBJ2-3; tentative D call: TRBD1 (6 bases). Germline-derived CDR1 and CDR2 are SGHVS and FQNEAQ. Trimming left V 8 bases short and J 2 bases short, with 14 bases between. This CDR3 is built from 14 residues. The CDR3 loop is CASRRGSPTDTQYF. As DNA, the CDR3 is TGTGCCAGCCGAAGGGGGAGCCCCACAGATACGCAGTATTTT.

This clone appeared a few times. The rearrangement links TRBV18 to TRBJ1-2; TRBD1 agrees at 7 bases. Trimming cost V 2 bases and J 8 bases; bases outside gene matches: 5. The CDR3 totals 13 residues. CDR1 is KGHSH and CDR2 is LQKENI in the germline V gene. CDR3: CASSPSDREGYTF. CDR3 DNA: TGTGCCAGCTCACCATCCGACAGGGAGGGCTACACCTTC.

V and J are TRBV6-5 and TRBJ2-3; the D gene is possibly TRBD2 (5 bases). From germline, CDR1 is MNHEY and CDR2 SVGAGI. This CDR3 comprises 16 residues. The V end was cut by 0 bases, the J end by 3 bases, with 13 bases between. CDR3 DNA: TGTGCCAGCAGTTACTCTCGCGAGCGGAGGACAGATACGCAGTATTTT. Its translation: CASSYSRERRTDTQYF.

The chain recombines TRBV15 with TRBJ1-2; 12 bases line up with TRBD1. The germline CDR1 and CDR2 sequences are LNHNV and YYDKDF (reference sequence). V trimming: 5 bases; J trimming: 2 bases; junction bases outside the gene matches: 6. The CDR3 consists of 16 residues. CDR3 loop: CATSGGQGATNYGYTF. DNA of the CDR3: TGTGCCACCAGCGGGGGACAGGGGGCGACCAACTATGGCTACACCTTC.

The CDR3 nucleotides are TGCGCCAGCAGCTTGGGACTACGCACGACGGATGAGCAGTTCTTC. This encodes CASSLGLRTTDEQFF. The chain uses TRBV5-1 and TRBJ2-1, with a tentative D call TRBD2 (5 bases). This CDR3 comprises 15 residues. The germline V gene encodes CDR1 SGHRS and CDR2 YFSETQ. Trimming took 0 bases from V and 8 from J, leaving 15 bases between them.

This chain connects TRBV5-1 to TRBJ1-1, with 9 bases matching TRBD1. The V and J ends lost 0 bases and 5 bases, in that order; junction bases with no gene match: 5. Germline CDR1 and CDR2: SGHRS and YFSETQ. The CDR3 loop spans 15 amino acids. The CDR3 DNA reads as TGCGCCAGCAGCTTGGAGGGGACAGGGTGGACTGAAGCTTTCTTT. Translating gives CASSLEGTGWTEAFF. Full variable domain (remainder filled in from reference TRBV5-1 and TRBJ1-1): KAGVTQTPRYLIKTRGQQVTLSCSPISGHRSVSWYQQTPGQGLQFLFEYFSETQRNKGNFPGRFSGRQFSNSRSEMNVSTLELGDSALYLCASSLEGTGWTEAFFGQGTRLTVV.

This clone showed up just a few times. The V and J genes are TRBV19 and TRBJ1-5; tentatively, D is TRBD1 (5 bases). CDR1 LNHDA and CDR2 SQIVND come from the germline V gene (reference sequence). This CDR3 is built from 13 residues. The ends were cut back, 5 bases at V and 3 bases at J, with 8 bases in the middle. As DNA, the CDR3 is TGTGCCAGTAGTGGGGGGTCCAATCAGCCCCAGCATTTT. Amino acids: CASSGGSNQPQHF.

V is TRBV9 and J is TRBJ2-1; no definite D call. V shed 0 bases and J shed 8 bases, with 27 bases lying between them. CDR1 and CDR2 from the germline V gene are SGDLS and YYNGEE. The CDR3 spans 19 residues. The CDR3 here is CASSVVDVAQSGRYDEQFF. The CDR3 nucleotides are TGTGCCAGCAGCGTAGTAGACGTCGCGCAGTCAGGTCGTTACGATGAGCAGTTCTTC.

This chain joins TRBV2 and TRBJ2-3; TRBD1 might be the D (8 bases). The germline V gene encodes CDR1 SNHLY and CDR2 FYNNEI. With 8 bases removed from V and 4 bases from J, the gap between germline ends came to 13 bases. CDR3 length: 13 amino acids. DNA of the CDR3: TGTGCCAGCGAAACAGGGGGGGCAGATACGCAGTATTTT. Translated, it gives CASETGGADTQYF.

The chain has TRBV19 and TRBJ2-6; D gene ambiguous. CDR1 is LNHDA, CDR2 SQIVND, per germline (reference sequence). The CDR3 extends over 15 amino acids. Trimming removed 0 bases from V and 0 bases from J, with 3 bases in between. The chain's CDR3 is CASSIEHSGANVLTF. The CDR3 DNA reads TGTGCCAGTAGTATAGAACACTCTGGGGCCAACGTCCTGACTTTC.

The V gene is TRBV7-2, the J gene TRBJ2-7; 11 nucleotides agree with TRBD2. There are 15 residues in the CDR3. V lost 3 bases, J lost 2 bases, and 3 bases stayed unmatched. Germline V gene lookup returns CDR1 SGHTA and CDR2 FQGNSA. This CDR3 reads CASSFGTSGTYEQYF. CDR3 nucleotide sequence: TGTGCCAGCAGCTTCGGGACTAGCGGAACCTACGAGCAGTACTTC.

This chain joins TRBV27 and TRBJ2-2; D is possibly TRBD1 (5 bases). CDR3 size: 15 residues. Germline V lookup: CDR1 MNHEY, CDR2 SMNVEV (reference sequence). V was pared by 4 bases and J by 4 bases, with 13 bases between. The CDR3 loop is CASSSDTPITGELFF. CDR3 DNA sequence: TGTGCCAGCAGTTCGGACACCCCGATCACCGGGGAGCTGTTTTTT.

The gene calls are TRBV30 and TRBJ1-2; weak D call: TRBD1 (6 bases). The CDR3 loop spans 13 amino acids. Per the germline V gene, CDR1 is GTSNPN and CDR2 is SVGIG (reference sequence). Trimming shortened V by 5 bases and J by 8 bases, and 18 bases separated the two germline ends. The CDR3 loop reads CAWSGTGYGGYTF. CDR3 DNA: TGTGCCTGGTCGGGTACAGGGTACGGCGGCTACACCTTC.

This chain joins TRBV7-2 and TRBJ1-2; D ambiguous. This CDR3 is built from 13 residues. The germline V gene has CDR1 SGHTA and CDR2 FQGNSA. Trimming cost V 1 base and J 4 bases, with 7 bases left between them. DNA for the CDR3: TGTGCCAGCAGCTTAGTAGGGAGCTATGGCTACACCTTC. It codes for CASSLVGSYGYTF.

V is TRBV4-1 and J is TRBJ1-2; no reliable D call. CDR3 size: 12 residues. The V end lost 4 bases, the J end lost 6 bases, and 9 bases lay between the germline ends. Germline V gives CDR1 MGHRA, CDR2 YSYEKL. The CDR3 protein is CASSRGGNGYTF. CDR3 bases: TGCGCCAGCAGCCGGGGAGGGAATGGCTACACCTTC.

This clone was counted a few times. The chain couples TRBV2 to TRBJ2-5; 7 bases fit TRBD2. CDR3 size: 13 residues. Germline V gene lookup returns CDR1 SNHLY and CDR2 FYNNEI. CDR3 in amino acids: CAAQAGEGETQYF. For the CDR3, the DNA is TGTGCAGCCCAGGCGGGAGAGGGGGAGACCCAGTACTTC. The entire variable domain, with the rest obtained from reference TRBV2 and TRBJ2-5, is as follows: EPEVTQTPSHQVTQMGQEVILRCVPISNHLYFYWYRQILGQKVEFLVSFYNNEISEKSEIFDDQFSVERPDGSNFTLKIRSTKLEDSAMYFCAAQAGEGETQYFGPGTRLLVL.

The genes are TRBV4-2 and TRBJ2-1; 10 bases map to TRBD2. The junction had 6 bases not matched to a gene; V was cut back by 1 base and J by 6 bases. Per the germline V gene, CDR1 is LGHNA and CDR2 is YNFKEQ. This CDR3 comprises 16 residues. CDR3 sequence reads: CASSQVTSGIINEQFF. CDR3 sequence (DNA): TGTGCCAGCAGCCAAGTCACTAGCGGGATAATCAATGAGCAGTTCTTC.

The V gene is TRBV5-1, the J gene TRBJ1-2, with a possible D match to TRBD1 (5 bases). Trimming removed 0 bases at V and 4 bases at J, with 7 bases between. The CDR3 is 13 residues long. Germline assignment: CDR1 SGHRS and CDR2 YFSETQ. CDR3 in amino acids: CASSLGQLYGYTF. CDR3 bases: TGCGCCAGCAGCTTGGGACAGCTCTATGGCTACACCTTC.

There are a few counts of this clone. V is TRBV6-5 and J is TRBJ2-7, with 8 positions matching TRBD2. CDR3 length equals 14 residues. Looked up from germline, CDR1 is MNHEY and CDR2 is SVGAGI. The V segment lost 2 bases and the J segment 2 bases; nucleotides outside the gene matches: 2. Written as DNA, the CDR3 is TGTGCCAGCAGTTACACGGGAGGGCCCTACGAGCAGTACTTC. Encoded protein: CASSYTGGPYEQYF.